This T cell receptor beta chain was recorded in a study of cytomegalovirus exposure and HLA in healthy donors. Overall study context: Out of about 190 million T cells, an earlier analysis found about 100 million unique TCR beta sequences in total.

Whole-study results and caveats: Sequencing depth across donors, presence/absence analyses assumed, was roughly uniform.

In this sample, this clone turned up a few times. The antigen remains unidentified. Researchers ran the PCR with 60 Vbeta and 13 Jbeta primers. Sequencing used immunoSEQ multiplex PCR; TCRdb keeps in-frame clones, though not all of them. The data show under 70,000 clones, approximately 70% seen once. This CDR3 spans 17 amino acids. With 2 bases removed from V and 2 bases from J, the gap between germline ends came to 19 bases. CDR1 is KGHSH and CDR2 is LQKENI in the germline V gene. The chain is built from TRBV18 and TRBJ2-7; a weak D match, TRBD2 (5 bases). The TCR originated in a woman aged 60-75 years in good health and CMV-seropositive. The material sequenced was PBMCs. CDR3 in amino acids: CASSPSAFADGTYEQYF. The CDR3 DNA reads as TGTGCCAGCTCACCATCGGCCTTCGCGGACGGGACCTACGAGCAGTACTTC. Variable domain in full (rest from reference TRBV18 and TRBJ2-7): NAGVMQNPRHLVRRRGQEARLRCSPMKGHSHVYWYRQLPEEGLKFMVYLQKENIIDESGMPKERFSAEFPKEGPSILRIQQVVRGDSAAYFCASSPSAFADGTYEQYFGPGTRLTVT.